Given below is one T cell receptor (beta chain) in context. Its matching antigen is unknown. These data belong to a study of cytomegalovirus exposure and HLA in healthy donors. Study-level points and caveats: The study designated over 150 TCR beta chains cytomegalovirus-associated. The authors later linked a missense DCLRE1C variant to TCR beta V- and J-gene trimming. Rare sequences made up most TCRs, while some public TCRs were found in many donors.

The PCR used 60 Vbeta and 13 Jbeta primers. Clones were sequenced by immunoSEQ multiplex PCR, and TCRdb holds only the in-frame ones, with some missing. The sample lists roughly 90,000 clones; approximately 80% were seen once. From germline, CDR1 is KGHSH and CDR2 LQKENI. V dropped 3 bases and J dropped 2 bases, with 14 bases sitting between them. The length of the CDR3 is 16 residues. This TCR was sampled from a man aged 30 to 45 in good health and CMV-seropositive. Sequencing was done on a sample of PBMCs. This chain connects TRBV18 to TRBJ1-3, with D uncertain. This chain's CDR3 is CASSPIEHQAGNTIYF. The CDR3 nucleotides are TGTGCCAGCTCACCCATAGAACATCAGGCTGGAAACACCATATATTTT.